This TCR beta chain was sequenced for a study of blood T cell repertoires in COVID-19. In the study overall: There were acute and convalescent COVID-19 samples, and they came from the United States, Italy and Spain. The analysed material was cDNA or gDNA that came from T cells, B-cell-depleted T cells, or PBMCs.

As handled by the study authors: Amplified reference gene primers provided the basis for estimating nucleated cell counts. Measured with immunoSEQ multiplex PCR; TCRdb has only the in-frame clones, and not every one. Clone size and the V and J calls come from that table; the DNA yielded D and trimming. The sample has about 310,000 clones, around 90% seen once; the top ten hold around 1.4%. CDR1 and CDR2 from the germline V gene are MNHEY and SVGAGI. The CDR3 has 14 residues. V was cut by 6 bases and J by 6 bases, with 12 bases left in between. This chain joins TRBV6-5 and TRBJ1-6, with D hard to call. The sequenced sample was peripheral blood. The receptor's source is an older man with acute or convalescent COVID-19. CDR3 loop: CASRQDFSNSPLHF. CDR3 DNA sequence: TGTGCCAGCAGGCAGGATTTCTCTAATTCACCCCTCCACTTT.